This T cell receptor beta chain emerged from a study of spatial heterogeneity in lung cancer. Study background: Detection consistently yielded more beta chains than alpha chains.

Time point specified: sample taken at primary tumor resection. CDR1 and CDR2 from the germline V gene are SGHVS and FNYEAQ. V was pared by 1 base and J by 8 bases, with 8 bases between. The CDR3 spans 12 residues. This clonotype was found many times. TCRdb reanalysed the 5' RACE reads using MiXCR and keeps one entry per CDR3 protein. Altogether under 85,000 distinct CDR3 sequences are present, 8% being singletons, with the ten largest covering about 6.8%. The receptor comes from a male donor with early-stage non-small cell lung cancer. This chain connects TRBV7-6 to TRBJ1-2, with a tentative D call TRBD1 (6 bases). Here the sequenced sample was PBMCs, taken at surgery. The CDR3 coding sequence is TGTGCCAGCAGCTTAGACAGGGAAGGCTACACCTTC. Its translation is CASSLDREGYTF.